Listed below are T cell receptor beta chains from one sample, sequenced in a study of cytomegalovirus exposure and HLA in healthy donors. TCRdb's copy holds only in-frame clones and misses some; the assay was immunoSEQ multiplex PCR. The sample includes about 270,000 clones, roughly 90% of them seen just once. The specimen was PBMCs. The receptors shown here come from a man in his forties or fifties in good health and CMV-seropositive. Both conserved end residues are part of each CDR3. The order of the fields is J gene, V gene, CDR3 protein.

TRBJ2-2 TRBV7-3 CASSSLISGGELFF
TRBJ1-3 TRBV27 CASGYRSGNTIYF
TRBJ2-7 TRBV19 CASSPGQGVYEQYF
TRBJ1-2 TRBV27 CASSDGQGYGYTF
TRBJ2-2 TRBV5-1 CASSLGHRDANTGELFF
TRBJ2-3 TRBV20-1 CSARVRDTQYF
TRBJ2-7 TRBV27 CASSYRTSGYEQYF
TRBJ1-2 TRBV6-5 CASRSGTGVYYGYTF
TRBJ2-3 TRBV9 CASSAGTSGTDTQYF
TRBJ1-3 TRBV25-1 CASSAGGNTRYSGNTIYF
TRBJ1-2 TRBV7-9 CASKDGGSGSNYGYTF
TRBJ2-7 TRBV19 CASSTLTGELLEQYF
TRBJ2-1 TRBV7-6 CASSVLASELYNEQFF
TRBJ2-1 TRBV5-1 CASSLVSSHSYNEQFF
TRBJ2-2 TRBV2 CASRDRLAGRTGELFF
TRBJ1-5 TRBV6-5 CASSYSGGPNQPQHF
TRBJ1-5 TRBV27 CASSQGFYQPQHF
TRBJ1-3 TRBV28 CASSSGGPGGNTIYF
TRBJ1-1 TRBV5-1 CASSFTGGNTEAFF
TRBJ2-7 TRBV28 CASSSPGVAYEQYF
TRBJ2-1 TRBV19 CASSTGTSGGNEQFF
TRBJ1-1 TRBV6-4 CASRNLEGEAFF
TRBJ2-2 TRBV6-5 CASSYSGGTGELFF
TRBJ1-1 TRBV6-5 CASSRGRGLNTEAFF
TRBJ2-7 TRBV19 CASSIEQSSYEQYF
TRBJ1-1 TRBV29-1 CSATPDTEAFF
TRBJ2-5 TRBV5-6 CASSLRVQETQYF
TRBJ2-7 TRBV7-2 CASSLGAPGSGYEQYF